Following are 17 T cell receptor beta chains from one sample sequenced in a study of blood T cell repertoires in COVID-19. Profiled with immunoSEQ multiplex PCR; TCRdb holds only in-frame clones, not every one. This table holds a few hundred thousand clones, roughly four fifths found once. Sequencing used peripheral blood. The source of these receptors is a woman between 55 and 75 years old with acute or convalescent COVID-19.

The chain uses TRBV7-8 and TRBJ1-2; TRBD1 aligns across 9 bases. The CDR3 has 12 residues. Looked up from germline, CDR1 is SGHVS and CDR2 is FQNEAQ. With V trimmed by 1 base and J by 14 bases, 5 bases remained unmatched. CDR3 nucleotides: TGTGCCAGCAGCTTAGTAGGGACAGGGTTAACCTTC. Translating it yields CASSLVGTGLTF.

The gene calls are TRBV6-1 and TRBJ1-6, with a possible D match to TRBD1 (6 bases). CDR3 length: 14 residues. The V gene's germline CDR1 is MNHNS and CDR2 SASEGT. V was shortened by 3 bases and J by 7 bases, with 10 bases between the two germline ends. This chain's CDR3 is CASSEAGGNSPLHF. In nucleotides, the CDR3 is TGTGCCAGCAGTGAGGCGGGGGGCAATTCACCCCTCCACTTT.

This rearrangement joins TRBV3-1 (or the pseudogene TRBV3-2) to TRBJ1-2; possible D gene TRBD1, 5 bases. The CDR3 has 14 amino acids. CDR1 is LGHDT and CDR2 is YNNKEL in the germline V gene (reference sequence). V was trimmed by 1 base and J by 7 bases, leaving 13 bases between them. CDR3 region: CASSQVGRSGGYTF. CDR3 DNA sequence: TGTGCCAGCAGCCAAGTGGGGCGCTCAGGTGGCTACACCTTC.

The V call is TRBV5-6, the J call TRBJ1-1, with 10 bases aligning to TRBD1. The CDR3 extends over 16 amino acids. The germline V gene has CDR1 SGHDT and CDR2 YYEEEE. The trim removed 2 bases at V and 1 base at J, leaving 5 bases unmatched. The CDR3 loop is CASSLPGQGKNTEAFF. For the CDR3, the DNA is TGTGCCAGCAGCTTACCGGGACAGGGGAAGAACACTGAAGCTTTCTTT.

This rearrangement joins TRBV29-1 to TRBJ2-5, with 7 bases matching TRBD2. This CDR3 contains 13 residues. V lost 7 bases to trimming and J lost 4 bases; unmatched junction nucleotides: 9. Germline V gives CDR1 SQVTM, CDR2 ANQGSEA. DNA of the CDR3: TGCAGCGCTGACCCTGGCGGGGGAGAGACCCAGTACTTC. The encoded protein is CSADPGGGETQYF.

This chain connects TRBV3-1 (or the pseudogene TRBV3-2) to TRBJ1-2; D is perhaps TRBD1 (6 bases). The ends were cut back, 4 bases at V and 0 bases at J, with 12 bases in the middle. Germline CDR1 reads LGHDT; CDR2 reads YNNKEL (reference sequence). CDR3 length equals 15 residues. In nucleotides, the CDR3 is TGTGCCAGCAGCCCCCAGGACAGAACTAACTATGGCTACACCTTC. It translates to CASSPQDRTNYGYTF.

The rearrangement links TRBV7-2 to TRBJ2-3; D gene uncertain. CDR3 size: 16 residues. From germline, CDR1 is SGHTA and CDR2 FQGNSA. The V end lost 3 bases, the J end lost 0 bases, and 13 bases lay between the germline ends. CDR3 amino acids: CASSFLRGWSTDTQYF. In nucleotides, the CDR3 is TGTGCCAGCAGCTTCCTGAGAGGTTGGAGCACAGATACGCAGTATTTT.

The V and J genes are TRBV15 and TRBJ1-4, with D possibly TRBD1 on 6 matching bases. V lost 0 bases, J lost 8 bases, and 13 bases lay in between. Looked up from germline, CDR1 is LNHNV and CDR2 is YYDKDF (reference sequence). This CDR3 has 15 amino acids. In DNA, the CDR3 is TGTGCCACCAGCAGAGATCAGGGGTTGAGAGAAAAACTGTTTTTT. Translation gives CATSRDQGLREKLFF.

The chain recombines TRBV4-1 with TRBJ1-6, with D maybe TRBD1 (5 bases). Trimming cost V 0 bases and J 10 bases, with 13 bases left between them. Germline-derived CDR1 and CDR2 are MGHRA and YSYEKL. The CDR3 is made up of 15 amino acids. The CDR3 coding sequence is TGCGCCAGCAGCCAAGAGTCGGGCCGGGGGTCACCCCTCCACTTT. Residues: CASSQESGRGSPLHF.

The J gene is TRBJ1-1, the V gene TRBV6-1; 12 bases fit TRBD1. V dropped 1 base and J dropped 9; count of bases not matched to a gene: 3. This CDR3 has 14 residues. CDR1 MNHNS and CDR2 SASEGT come from the germline V gene. The CDR3 region is CASSEGWDRGQAFF. CDR3 nucleotides: TGTGCCAGCAGTGAAGGTTGGGACAGGGGGCAAGCTTTCTTT.

The J gene is TRBJ1-1, the V gene TRBV19, with a possible D match to TRBD1 (6 bases). Per germline, CDR1 LNHDA and CDR2 SQIVND (reference sequence). The CDR3 is 15 residues long. Trimming pared 6 bases from V and 6 bases from J, leaving 20 bases between. In DNA, the CDR3 is TGTGCCAGTAGACTGGGGGCGGGTCCCGCCTCTGAAGCTTTCTTT. Translated, it gives CASRLGAGPASEAFF.

Comment on this clone: One junction end disagrees with the germline gene, perhaps due to a read error. The V call is TRBV7-8, the J call TRBJ2-1; 7 nucleotides match TRBD2. Germline values: CDR1 SGHVS, CDR2 FQNEAQ. The CDR3 spans 19 residues. The CDR3 nucleotides read TGTGCCAGCAGCTTAGTTGTCGCGGGTAGCGGGTGGTCCTTCAATGAGCAGTTCTTC. This encodes CASSLVVAGSGWSFNEQFF.

To note about this clone: One end of the junction is discordant with germline, which a read error may explain. The genes are TRBV30 and TRBJ2-7, with 10 bases identical to TRBD1. Germline values: CDR1 GTSNPN, CDR2 SVGIG (reference sequence). CDR3 length: 11 residues. The CDR3 coding sequence is TGTGCCTGGAGTGTAGGCGGGACAGGGGACTTC. This translates into CAWSVGGTGDF.

The rearrangement joins TRBV6-1 to TRBJ1-2, with 8 bases lining up with TRBD1. The CDR3 spans 14 residues. The ends lost 0 bases at V and 5 bases at J; junction bases unmatched: 2. CDR1 and CDR2 (germline): MNHNS, SASEGT. This CDR3 is CASSEADRDYGYTF. The CDR3 coding sequence is TGTGCCAGCAGTGAAGCGGACAGGGATTATGGCTACACCTTC.

J is TRBJ2-3 and V is TRBV4-2; possibly TRBD2 for D (6 bases). V shed 2 bases and J shed 3 bases, with 9 bases lying between them. This CDR3 has 14 residues. Germline values: CDR1 LGHNA, CDR2 YNFKEQ. CDR3 sequence reads: CASSQRAGTDTQYF. In DNA, the CDR3 is TGTGCCAGCAGCCAACGCGCGGGGACAGATACGCAGTATTTT.

The chain has TRBV4-2 and TRBJ1-4, with D unclear. The CDR3 consists of 17 residues. The germline V and J ends were trimmed by 0 bases and 0 bases, with 11 bases remaining between them. Germline-derived CDR1 and CDR2 are LGHNA and YNFKEQ. The CDR3 sequence: CASSQESTAATNEKLFF. The CDR3 nucleotides are TGTGCCAGCAGCCAAGAGAGTACAGCTGCAACTAATGAAAAACTGTTTTTT.

This chain connects TRBV19 to TRBJ1-2, with D tentatively TRBD1 (6 bases). The CDR3 is made up of 18 amino acids. Trimming cost V 7 bases and J 1 base, with 25 bases left between them. The germline CDR1 and CDR2 sequences are LNHDA and SQIVND (reference sequence). CDR3 residues: CASNTQGSPNSFNYGYTF. Written as DNA, the CDR3 is TGTGCCAGTAATACACAGGGATCGCCTAATAGTTTTAACTATGGCTACACCTTC.